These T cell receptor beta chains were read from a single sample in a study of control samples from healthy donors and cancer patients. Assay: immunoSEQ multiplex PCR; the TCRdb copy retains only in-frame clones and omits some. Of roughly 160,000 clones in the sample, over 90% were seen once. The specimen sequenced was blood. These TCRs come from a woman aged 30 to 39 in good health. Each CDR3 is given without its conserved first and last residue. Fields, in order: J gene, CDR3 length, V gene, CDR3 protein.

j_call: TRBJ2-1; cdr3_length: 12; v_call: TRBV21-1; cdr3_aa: ASRPGKTYNEQF
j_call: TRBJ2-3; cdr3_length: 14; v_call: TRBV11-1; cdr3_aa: ASSLGLAGGTDTQY
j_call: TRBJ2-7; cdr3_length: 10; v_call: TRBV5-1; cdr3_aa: ASSLTDYEQY
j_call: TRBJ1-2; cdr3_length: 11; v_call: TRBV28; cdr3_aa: ASYEGANYGYT
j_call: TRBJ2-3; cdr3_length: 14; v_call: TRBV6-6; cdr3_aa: ASTVRSGRGSDTQY
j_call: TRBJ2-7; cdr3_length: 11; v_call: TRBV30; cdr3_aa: ACGGDITYEQY
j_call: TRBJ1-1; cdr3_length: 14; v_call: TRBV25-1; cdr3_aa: ASSESPGQENTEAF
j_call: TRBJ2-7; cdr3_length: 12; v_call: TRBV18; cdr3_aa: ASSPLGQFSEQY
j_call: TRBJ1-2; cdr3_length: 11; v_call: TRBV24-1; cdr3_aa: ATSDLQGRGYT
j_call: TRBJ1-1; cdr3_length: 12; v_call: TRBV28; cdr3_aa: ASSFLGLNTEAF
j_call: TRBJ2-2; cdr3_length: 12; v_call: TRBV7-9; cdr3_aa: ASSNRARAGELF
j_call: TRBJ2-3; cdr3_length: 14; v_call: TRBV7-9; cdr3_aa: ASSFSLAGLTDTQY
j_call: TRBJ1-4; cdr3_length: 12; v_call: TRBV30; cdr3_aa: AYSTDATNEKLF
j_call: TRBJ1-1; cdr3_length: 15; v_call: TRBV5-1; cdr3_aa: ASSLSGQGRMNTEAF
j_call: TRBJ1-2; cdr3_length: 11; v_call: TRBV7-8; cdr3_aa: ASSSGPLNGYT